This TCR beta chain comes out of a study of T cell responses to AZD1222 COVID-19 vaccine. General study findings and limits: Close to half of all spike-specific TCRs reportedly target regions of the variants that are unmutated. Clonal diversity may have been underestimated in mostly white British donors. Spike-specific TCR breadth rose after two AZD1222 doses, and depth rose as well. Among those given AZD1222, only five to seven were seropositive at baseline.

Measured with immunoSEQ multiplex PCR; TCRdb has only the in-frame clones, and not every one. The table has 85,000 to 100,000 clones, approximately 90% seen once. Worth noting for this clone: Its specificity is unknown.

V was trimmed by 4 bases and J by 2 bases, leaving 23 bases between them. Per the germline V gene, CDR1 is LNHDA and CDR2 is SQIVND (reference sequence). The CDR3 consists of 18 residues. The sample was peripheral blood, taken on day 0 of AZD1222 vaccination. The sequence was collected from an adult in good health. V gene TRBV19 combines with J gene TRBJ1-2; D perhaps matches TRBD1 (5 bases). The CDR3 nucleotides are TGTGCCAGTAGTAGCCCTATTGGGGTAGGGACCTCCAACTATGGCTACACCTTC. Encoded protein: CASSSPIGVGTSNYGYTF.